This passage covers 21 T cell receptor beta chains from one sample sequenced in a study of cytomegalovirus exposure and HLA in healthy donors. The PCR used 60 Vbeta and 13 Jbeta primers. Some clones are missing from TCRdb's copy, which holds only in-frame ones; the method was immunoSEQ multiplex PCR. The profile shows 150,000 or so clones, approximately 88% of them singletons. Sequenced: PBMCs. Receptor source: a man aged 30 to 39 in good health and CMV-seronegative.

The chain couples TRBV19 to TRBJ1-4, with D possibly being TRBD1 (6 bases). CDR1 and CDR2 from the germline V gene are LNHDA and SQIVND (reference sequence). Trimming removed 2 bases at V and 8 bases at J, with 18 bases between. This CDR3 contains 16 residues. The CDR3 here is CASSIRGQGIWEKLFF. The CDR3 bases are TGTGCCAGTAGTATAAGAGGGCAGGGGATTTGGGAAAAACTGTTTTTT.

The V gene is TRBV5-8, the J gene TRBJ1-3, with unresolved D. The CDR3 totals 14 residues. The germline V gene encodes CDR1 SGHTS and CDR2 YDEGEE. Trimming pared 1 base from V and 7 bases from J, leaving 12 bases between. CDR3 DNA: TGTGCCAGCAGCTTGATGGACTGGAGTAACACCATATATTTT. Protein product: CASSLMDWSNTIYF.

The gene calls are TRBV15 and TRBJ2-2, with a weak D call TRBD2 (6 bases). Germline CDR1 and CDR2: LNHNV and YYDKDF (reference sequence). The CDR3 runs to 14 residues. With 8 bases removed from V and 0 bases from J, the gap between germline ends came to 10 bases. The CDR3 here is CATLAGPNTGELFF. Written as DNA, the CDR3 is TGTGCCACCTTGGCGGGACCGAACACCGGGGAGCTGTTTTTT.

This chain joins TRBV7-2 and TRBJ2-3, with D possibly being TRBD2 (6 bases). This CDR3 has 14 residues. Trimming took 10 bases from V and 1 from J, leaving 15 bases between them. Germline CDR1 and CDR2: SGHTA and FQGNSA. The CDR3 region is CAIIRREGTDTQYF. As DNA, the CDR3 is TGTGCCATCATACGGAGGGAGGGCACAGATACGCAGTATTTT.

The V and J genes are TRBV7-9 and TRBJ2-1; 7 nucleotides align to TRBD1. Trimming at V came to 5 bases and at J to 9 bases, leaving 13 bases not matched to a gene. The CDR3 is 15 residues long. Germline V CDR1 and CDR2: SEHNR, FQNEAQ (reference sequence). This CDR3 is CASSPKTGLSFEQFF. Here the CDR3 DNA reads TGTGCCAGCAGCCCAAAGACAGGGTTATCATTTGAGCAGTTCTTC.

The table lists this clone with a few counts. The genes are TRBV7-8 and TRBJ1-2; D remains ambiguous. This CDR3 comprises 14 residues. Germline V gene sequence: CDR1 SGHVS, CDR2 FQNEAQ. V was clipped by 1 base and J by 0 bases, with 6 bases between them. CDR3 in amino acids: CASSLGGANYGYTF. The CDR3 nucleotides read TGTGCCAGCAGCTTAGGTGGAGCTAACTATGGCTACACCTTC.

The chain couples TRBV18 to TRBJ1-2, with 7 bases fitting TRBD1. The CDR3 sequence is 15 residues long. Germline V gene lookup returns CDR1 KGHSH and CDR2 LQKENI. Trimming at V came to 2 bases and at J to 1 base, leaving 4 bases not matched to a gene. CDR3 sequence reads: CASSPRTGINYGYTF. DNA of the CDR3: TGTGCCAGCTCACCAAGGACAGGAATTAACTATGGCTACACCTTC.

J is TRBJ1-2 and V is TRBV27; D not resolved. Germline V gives CDR1 MNHEY, CDR2 SMNVEV (reference sequence). This CDR3 is built from 14 residues. With 3 bases removed from V and 7 bases from J, the gap between germline ends came to 15 bases. The CDR3 protein is CASSFSTGYSGYTF. CDR3 in DNA: TGTGCCAGCAGTTTTTCGACGGGGTACAGTGGCTACACCTTC.

The V gene is TRBV29-1, the J gene TRBJ2-4, with a weak D call TRBD2 (6 bases). The CDR3 is 13 residues long. Germline CDR1 reads SQVTM; CDR2 reads ANQGSEA. Trimming stripped 1 base from V and 5 bases from J, with 9 bases between. The CDR3 region is CSVEGERENIQYF. The CDR3 DNA follows: TGCAGCGTTGAAGGGGAGCGGGAAAACATTCAGTACTTC.

This clone was recorded many times. The V call is TRBV2, the J call TRBJ1-1, with D uncertain. The V end lost 5 bases, the J end lost 1 base, and 8 bases lay between the germline ends. The CDR3 has 13 residues. Germline CDR1 reads SNHLY; CDR2 reads FYNNEI. The CDR3 DNA reads TGTGCCAGCAGTAGACAATCGAACACTGAAGCTTTCTTT. Translating gives CASSRQSNTEAFF.

A few counts support this clone. The genes are TRBV29-1 and TRBJ2-7; 7 bases line up with TRBD1. J gave up 2 bases and V 5 bases, and 6 bases lay outside the gene matches. The germline V gene encodes CDR1 SQVTM and CDR2 ANQGSEA. This CDR3 has 13 amino acids. Here the CDR3 reads CSVTGDGAYEQYF. The CDR3 nucleotides read TGCAGCGTTACAGGGGACGGGGCCTACGAGCAGTACTTC.

The V and J genes are TRBV19 and TRBJ2-7; perhaps TRBD1 as D (6 bases). The germline V gene has CDR1 LNHDA and CDR2 SQIVND (reference sequence). V was shortened by 4 bases and J by 2 bases, with 12 bases between the two germline ends. The CDR3 has 14 amino acids. The CDR3 region is CASSTGHPPYEQYF. The DNA of the CDR3 is TGTGCCAGTAGTACGGGACACCCACCCTACGAGCAGTACTTC. The full variable domain, in which reference TRBV19 and TRBJ2-7 provide the parts outside the CDR3, is DGGITQSPKYLFRKEGQNVTLSCEQNLNHDAMYWYRQDPGQGLRLIYYSQIVNDFQKGDIAEGYSVSREKKESFPLTVTSAQKNPTAFYLCASSTGHPPYEQYFGPGTRLTVT.

J is TRBJ2-5 and V is TRBV11-3, with 9 positions matching TRBD1. The CDR3 is made up of 14 amino acids. Germline V CDR1 and CDR2: SGHNT, YENEEA. Trimming at V came to 5 bases and at J to 5 bases, leaving 6 bases not matched to a gene. The CDR3 DNA reads TGTGCCAGCAGCAACCGGGACAGGGATGAGACCCAGTACTTC. Its protein is CASSNRDRDETQYF.

The rearrangement links TRBV7-6 to TRBJ1-4, with D uncertain. The CDR3 sequence is 17 residues long. Germline V gene sequence: CDR1 SGHVS, CDR2 FNYEAQ. V was clipped by 0 bases and J by 4 bases, with 15 bases between them. CDR3 nucleotide sequence: TGTGCCAGCAGCTTAGCATCTGGGCAGATGATTAATGAAAAACTGTTTTTT. Protein sequence: CASSLASGQMINEKLFF.

The V gene is TRBV14, the J gene TRBJ1-2, with 11 bases lining up with TRBD1. Germline loops: CDR1 SGHDN, CDR2 FVKESK. This CDR3 is 15 amino acids long. V lost 1 base and J lost 2; bases outside the gene matches: 0. CDR3 nucleotide sequence: TGTGCCAGCAGCCAAGGGACAGGGGGCAACTATGGCTACACCTTC. Amino acid sequence: CASSQGTGGNYGYTF.

This chain joins TRBV5-1 and TRBJ2-5; 10 positions agree with TRBD2. With V trimmed by 3 bases and J by 5 bases, 4 bases remained unmatched. Germline CDR1 SGHRS, CDR2 YFSETQ. The CDR3 runs to 14 residues. For the CDR3, the DNA is TGCGCCAGCAGCTCACTAGCGGGGAGTGAGACCCAGTACTTC. This sequence encodes CASSSLAGSETQYF.

This chain joins TRBV28 and TRBJ1-2, with 9 bases matching TRBD1. CDR1 and CDR2 (germline): MDHEN, SYDVKM. There are 14 residues in the CDR3. V lost 6 bases, J lost 7 bases, and 9 bases stayed unmatched. CDR3: CASRPGQGTIGYTF. The CDR3 nucleotides read TGTGCCAGCAGACCGGGACAGGGTACGATTGGCTACACCTTC.

The chain combines TRBV7-9 with TRBJ1-6; TRBD1 aligns across 8 bases. Germline assignment: CDR1 SEHNR and CDR2 FQNEAQ (reference sequence). The CDR3 runs to 14 residues. The junction had 4 bases not matched to a gene; V was cut back by 5 bases and J by 7 bases. CDR3 protein: CASSPGQGNSPLHF. The CDR3 bases are TGTGCCAGCAGCCCCGGACAGGGCAATTCACCCCTCCACTTT. Drawing the rest from reference TRBV7-9 and TRBJ1-6, the complete variable domain is DTGVSQNPRHKITKRGQNVTFRCDPISEHNRLYWYRQTLGQGPEFLTYFQNEAQLEKSRLLSDRFSAERPKGSFSTLEIQRTEQGDSAMYLCASSPGQGNSPLHFGNGTRLTVT.

The V and J genes are TRBV4-2 and TRBJ2-7; TRBD1 matches at 9 bases. Germline CDR1 is LGHNA and CDR2 is YNFKEQ. V gave up 0 bases and J gave up 9 bases; unmatched junction bases: 15. This CDR3 contains 17 residues. Written as DNA, the CDR3 is TGTGCCAGCAGCCAAGATGACAGGGGGAACAGTTTCGAGAGGCAGTACTTC. Translation: CASSQDDRGNSFERQYF.

CDR3 loop: CASSSYWSSGNTIYF. As DNA, the CDR3 is TGTGCCAGTAGTTCCTATTGGAGTTCTGGAAACACCATATATTTT. The chain links TRBV19 to TRBJ1-3; no firm D call. The CDR3 runs to 15 residues. Germline CDR1 is LNHDA and CDR2 is SQIVND (reference sequence). With 5 bases removed from V and 1 base from J, the gap between germline ends came to 12 bases.

V usage is TRBV27 and J usage is TRBJ2-1; 9 bases align to TRBD2. Germline loops: CDR1 MNHEY, CDR2 SMNVEV (reference sequence). CDR3 length: 15 amino acids. The J segment lost 4 bases and the V segment lost 2 bases, leaving 3 bases of the junction unmatched. CDR3 nucleotides: TGTGCCAGCAGTTTAGGTAGCGGGGGATACAATGAGCAGTTCTTC. As protein: CASSLGSGGYNEQFF.